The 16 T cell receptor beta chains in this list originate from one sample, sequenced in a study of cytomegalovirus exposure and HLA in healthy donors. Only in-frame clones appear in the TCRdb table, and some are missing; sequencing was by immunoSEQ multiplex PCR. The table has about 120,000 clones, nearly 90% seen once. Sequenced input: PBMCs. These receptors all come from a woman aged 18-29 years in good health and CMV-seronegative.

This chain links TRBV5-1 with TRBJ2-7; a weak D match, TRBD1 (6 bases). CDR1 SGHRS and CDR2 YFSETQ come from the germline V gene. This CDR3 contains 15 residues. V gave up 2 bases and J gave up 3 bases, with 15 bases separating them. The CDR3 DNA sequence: TGCGCCAGCAGCTTCCAGACAGGTAACGGCTACGAGCAGTACTTC. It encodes CASSFQTGNGYEQYF.

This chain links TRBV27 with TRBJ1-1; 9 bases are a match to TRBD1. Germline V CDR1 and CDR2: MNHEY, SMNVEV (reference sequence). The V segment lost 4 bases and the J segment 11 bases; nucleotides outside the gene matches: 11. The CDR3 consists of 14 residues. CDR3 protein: CASSSGGQGMGAFF. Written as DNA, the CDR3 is TGTGCCAGCAGTTCTGGTGGACAGGGGATGGGGGCTTTCTTT.

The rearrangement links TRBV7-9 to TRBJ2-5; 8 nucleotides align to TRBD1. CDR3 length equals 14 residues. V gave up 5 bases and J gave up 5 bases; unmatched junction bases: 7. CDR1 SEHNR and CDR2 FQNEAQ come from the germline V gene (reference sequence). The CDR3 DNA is TGTGCCAGCAGCCTTAATCAGGGGGCCGAGACCCAGTACTTC. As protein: CASSLNQGAETQYF.

This chain's CDR3 is CASRSLRDNNHEQYF. The CDR3 DNA follows: TGTGCCAGCAGATCCCTCCGGGACAACAACCACGAGCAGTACTTC. This chain uses TRBV13 with TRBJ2-7, with D possibly TRBD1 on 6 matching bases. V was pared by 6 bases and J by 5 bases, with 20 bases between. The CDR3 is 15 amino acids. Germline assignment: CDR1 PRHDT and CDR2 FYEKMQ (reference sequence).

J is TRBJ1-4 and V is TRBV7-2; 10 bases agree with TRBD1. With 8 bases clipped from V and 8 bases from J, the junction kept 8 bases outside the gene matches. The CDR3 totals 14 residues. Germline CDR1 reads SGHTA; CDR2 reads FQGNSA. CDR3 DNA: TGTGCCAGCGAAACCGGGACAGGGGAAGAAAAACTGTTTTTT. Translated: CASETGTGEEKLFF.

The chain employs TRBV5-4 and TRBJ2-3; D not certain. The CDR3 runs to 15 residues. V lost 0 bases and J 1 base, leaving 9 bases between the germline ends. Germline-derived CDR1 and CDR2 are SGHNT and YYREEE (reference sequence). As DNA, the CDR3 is TGTGCCAGCAGCTTGGAAGTAGTACGCACAGATACGCAGTATTTT. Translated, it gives CASSLEVVRTDTQYF.

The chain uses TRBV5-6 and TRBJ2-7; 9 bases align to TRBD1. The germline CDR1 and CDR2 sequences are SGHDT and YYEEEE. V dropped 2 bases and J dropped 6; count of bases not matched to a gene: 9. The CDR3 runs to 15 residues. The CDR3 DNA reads TGTGCCAGCAGCTTCTGGGGGACAGGGACCAGCGAGCAGTACTTC. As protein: CASSFWGTGTSEQYF.

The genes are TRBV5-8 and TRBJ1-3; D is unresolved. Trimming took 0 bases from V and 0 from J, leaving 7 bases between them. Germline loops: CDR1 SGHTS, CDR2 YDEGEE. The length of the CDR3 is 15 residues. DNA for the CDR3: TGTGCCAGCAGCTTGGGGCCGAACTCTGGAAACACCATATATTTT. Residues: CASSLGPNSGNTIYF.

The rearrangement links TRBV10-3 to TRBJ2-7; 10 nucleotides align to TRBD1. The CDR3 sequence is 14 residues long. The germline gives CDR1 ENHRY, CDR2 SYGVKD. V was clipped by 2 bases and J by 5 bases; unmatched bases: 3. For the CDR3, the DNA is TGTGCCATCAGTGAGAGGGGACAGGGGAACGAGCAGTACTTC. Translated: CAISERGQGNEQYF.

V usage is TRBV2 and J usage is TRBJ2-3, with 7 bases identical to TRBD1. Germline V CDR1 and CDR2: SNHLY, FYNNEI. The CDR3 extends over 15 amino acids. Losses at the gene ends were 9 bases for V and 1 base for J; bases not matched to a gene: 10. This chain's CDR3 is CARDFEGAGTDTQYF. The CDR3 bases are TGTGCCAGAGACTTTGAGGGGGCCGGCACAGATACGCAGTATTTT.

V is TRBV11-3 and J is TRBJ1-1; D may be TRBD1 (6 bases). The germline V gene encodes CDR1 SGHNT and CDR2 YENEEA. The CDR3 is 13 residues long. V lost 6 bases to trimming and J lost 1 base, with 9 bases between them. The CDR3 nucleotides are TGTGCCAGCAGTTTGACAGGGAACACTGAAGCTTTCTTT. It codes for CASSLTGNTEAFF.

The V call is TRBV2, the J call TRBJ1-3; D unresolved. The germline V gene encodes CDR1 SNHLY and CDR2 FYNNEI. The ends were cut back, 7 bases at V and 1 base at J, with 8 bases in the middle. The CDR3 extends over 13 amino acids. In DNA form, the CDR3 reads TGTGCCAGCACTGTGGAGTCTGGAAACACCATATATTTT. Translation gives CASTVESGNTIYF.

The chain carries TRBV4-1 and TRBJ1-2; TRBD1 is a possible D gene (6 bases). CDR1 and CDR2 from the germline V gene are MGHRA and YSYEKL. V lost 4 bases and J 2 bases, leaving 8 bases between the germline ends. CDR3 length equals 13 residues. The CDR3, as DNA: TGCGCCAGCAGCCTGACAGGAAACTATGGCTACACCTTC. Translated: CASSLTGNYGYTF.

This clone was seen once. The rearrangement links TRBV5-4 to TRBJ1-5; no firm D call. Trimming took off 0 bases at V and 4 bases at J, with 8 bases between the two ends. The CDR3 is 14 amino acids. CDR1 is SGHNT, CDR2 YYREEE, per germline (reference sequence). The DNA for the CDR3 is TGTGCCAGCAGCTTGGACGGTCCTAATCAGCCCCAGCATTTT. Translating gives CASSLDGPNQPQHF. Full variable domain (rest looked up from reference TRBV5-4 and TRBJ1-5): ETGVTQSPTHLIKTRGQQVTLRCSSQSGHNTVSWYQQALGQGPQFIFQYYREEENGRGNFPPRFSGLQFPNYSSELNVNALELDDSALYLCASSLDGPNQPQHFGDGTRLSIL.

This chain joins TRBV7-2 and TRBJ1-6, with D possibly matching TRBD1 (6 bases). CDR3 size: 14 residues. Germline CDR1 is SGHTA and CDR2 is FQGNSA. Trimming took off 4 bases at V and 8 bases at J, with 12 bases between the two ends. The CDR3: CASSSPQGYSPLHF. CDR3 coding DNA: TGTGCCAGCAGCTCACCGCAGGGGTATTCACCCCTCCACTTT.

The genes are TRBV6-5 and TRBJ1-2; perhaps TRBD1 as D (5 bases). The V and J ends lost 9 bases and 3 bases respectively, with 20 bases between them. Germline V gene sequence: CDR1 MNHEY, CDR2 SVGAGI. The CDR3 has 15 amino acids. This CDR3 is CASTPGTREDYGYTF. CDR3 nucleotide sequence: TGTGCCAGTACCCCCGGGACTCGGGAGGACTATGGCTACACCTTC.